This T cell receptor (beta chain) was retrieved from a study of Graves' ophthalmopathy and Graves' hyperthyroidism. Overall study: Peripheral blood was gathered at first diagnosis, ahead of any treatment whatsoever. Study-level findings and limits: In separating ophthalmopathy from stable hyperthyroidism, a 13-signature model achieved roughly 90% sensitivity and 81.08% specificity.

This clonotype was seen many times. What it binds is unknown. RNA served as the template for amplifying TCR beta CDR3 regions. HTBI primers were employed in first-round RT-PCR, then a second-round multiplex PCR followed. TCRdb itself ran the multiplex PCR reads through MiXCR, one entry per CDR3 protein. The sample has about 740,000 distinct CDR3 sequences, roughly 40% seen once. A diagnosis was made from clinical symptoms together with serum thyroxine, TRAb, thyroid ultrasound and orbital computed tomography. Sampling over 8 ml of fresh peripheral blood provided the PBMCs. The sequence was obtained from an adult man with Graves' ophthalmopathy. Sequencing was performed on peripheral blood.

The chain's CDR3 is CASSNPNTGVSSPLHF. CDR3 in DNA: TGTGCCAGTAGCAACCCGAACACAGGGGTTAGCTCACCCCTCCACTTT. The V call is TRBV19, the J call TRBJ1-6, with TRBD1 identical over 7 bases. Germline V gene data show CDR1 as LNHDA and CDR2 as SQIVND (reference sequence). CDR3 length: 16 residues. V lost 6 bases to trimming and J lost 10 bases; unmatched junction nucleotides: 15.